This T cell receptor beta chain was sequenced for a study of early T cells in non-severe SARS-CoV-2 infection. Attachment of unique molecular identifiers to individual cDNA molecules was performed. TCRdb ran MiXCR on the 5' RACE reads and lists one entry per CDR3 protein. Counted here are 55,000 to 75,000 distinct CDR3 sequences, roughly a tenth occurring once; the ten biggest clones make up approximately 5.9%. Trimming stripped 6 bases from V and 0 bases from J, with 8 bases between. The V gene's germline CDR1 is SGHVS and CDR2 FQNEAQ. The CDR3 has 14 residues. The sample comprised whole blood. This receptor was obtained from an adult who was a healthcare worker with PCR-confirmed SARS-CoV-2 infection or an uninfected control (not recorded which). This sequence joins TRBV7-8 and TRBJ2-2; no reliable D call. CDR3 bases: TGTGCCAGCAGGAGTAGAGCGAACACCGGGGAGCTGTTTTTT. Translated: CASRSRANTGELFF.